These T cell receptor beta chains were read from a single sample in a study of Graves' ophthalmopathy and Graves' hyperthyroidism. TCRdb re-analysed the multiplex PCR reads in MiXCR, keeping a single row per CDR3 protein. The sample has hundreds of thousands of distinct CDR3 sequences, around 21% seen once; the top ten hold roughly 3%. Sequenced material: peripheral blood. Receptors originate from a woman aged 18-30 years with stable Graves' hyperthyroidism. Both conserved end residues are part of each CDR3. A D gene is named only where the DNA matches it firmly. The listing skips clone size in some rows; elsewhere it reads once, few, many or a size class.

>TRBD1|.|TRBJ1-1|TRBV27|15
CASSPYNRGGTEAFF
TGTGCCAGCAGCCCATACAACAGGGGAGGAACTGAAGCTTTCTTT
>TRBD1|many|TRBJ1-1|TRBV11-2|15
CASSPGQGGVAEAFF
TGTGCCAGCAGCCCCGGACAGGGGGGAGTGGCTGAAGCTTTCTTT
>.|many|TRBJ1-1|TRBV20-1|14
CSADTGHLNTEAFF
TGCAGTGCTGACACGGGACATCTGAACACTGAAGCTTTCTTT
>TRBD2|many|TRBJ2-5|TRBV20-1|14
CSACLAGVVETQYF
TGCAGTGCTTGCCTAGCGGGAGTGGTAGAGACCCAGTACTTC
>.|.|TRBJ1-1|TRBV5-1|14
CASSPWIGGTEAFF
TGCGCCAGCAGCCCGTGGATAGGGGGAACTGAAGCTTTCTTT
>.|many|TRBJ1-5|TRBV27|13
CASRVFSNQPQHF
TGTGCCAGCAGGGTTTTTAGCAATCAGCCCCAGCATTTT
>.|many|TRBJ2-7|TRBV29-1|18
CSVDSAIPPGADSYEQYF
TGCAGCGTTGATTCCGCCATTCCCCCCGGGGCAGACTCCTACGAGCAGTACTTC
>.|many|TRBJ1-5|TRBV20-1|18
CSARAARTGSYSNQPQHF
TGCAGTGCTAGAGCCGCCCGTACAGGTAGTTATAGCAATCAGCCCCAGCATTTT
>TRBD1|many|TRBJ1-1|TRBV12-3/TRBV12-4|13
CASSPRDSVEAFF
TGTGCCAGCAGTCCTAGGGACAGCGTTGAAGCTTTCTTT
>.|many|TRBJ1-3|TRBV15|14
CATSRQGSGNTIYF
TGTGCCACCAGCAGACAGGGATCTGGAAACACCATATATTTT
>.|.|TRBJ1-2|TRBV30|15
CAWTQGVWSTDRYTF
TGTGCCTGGACCCAAGGGGTCTGGAGCACCGATCGCTACACCTTC
>TRBD1|once|TRBJ2-7|TRBV20-1|16
CSARGGQGQGSYEQYF
TGCAGTGCTAGGGGAGGACAGGGACAGGGCTCCTACGAGCAGTACTTC
>TRBD1|many|TRBJ2-7|TRBV5-6|14
CASSSRGFRYEQYF
TGTGCCAGCAGCTCCAGGGGGTTCCGCTACGAGCAGTACTTC
>TRBD1|.|TRBJ2-6|TRBV11-1|18
CASSPGQGAQAGANVLTF
TGTGCCAGCAGCCCCGGACAGGGGGCGCAAGCTGGGGCCAACGTCCTGACTTTC
>.|.|TRBJ2-1|TRBV29-1|15
CSVVERPDSYNEQFF
TGCAGCGTTGTAGAGCGTCCAGATTCCTACAATGAGCAGTTCTTC
>.|many|TRBJ2-5|TRBV28|14
CASRPIGVVETQYF
TGTGCCAGCAGGCCGATTGGGGTGGTAGAGACCCAGTACTTC
>TRBD1|.|TRBJ2-5|TRBV4-2|16
CASSQGRAGGTETQYF
TGTGCCAGCAGCCAAGGCCGAGCAGGGGGCACAGAGACCCAGTACTTC
>TRBD1|few|TRBJ2-5|TRBV9|15
CASSVLGQGGETQYF
TGTGCCAGCAGCGTATTGGGACAGGGTGGAGAGACCCAGTACTTC
>.|many|TRBJ1-2|TRBV24-1|16
CATSDPTRRGSYGYTF
TGTGCCACCAGTGACCCGACTCGACGCGGCAGCTATGGCTACACCTTC
>.|many|TRBJ2-7|TRBV19|15
CASSMEITAGGEQYF
TGTGCCAGTAGTATGGAGATAACAGCCGGTGGCGAGCAGTACTTC
>TRBD1|.|TRBJ1-6|TRBV6-1|14
CASRSGTGASPLHF
TGTGCCAGCAGATCCGGGACAGGGGCCTCACCCCTCCACTTT
>TRBD2|many|TRBJ2-7|TRBV7-9|15
CASSLEAGRSYEQYF
TGTGCCAGCAGCTTAGAAGCGGGGCGCTCCTACGAGCAGTACTTC
>TRBD1|many|TRBJ1-1|TRBV6-1|14
CATLTDRVGAEAFF
TGTGCCACCTTGACAGACAGGGTAGGCGCTGAAGCTTTCTTT
>.|few|TRBJ2-1|TRBV11-2|15
CASSFGGTSYNEQFF
TGTGCCAGCAGCTTCGGCGGGACTTCCTACAATGAGCAGTTCTTC
>.|few|TRBJ2-7|TRBV7-2|15
CASSQASTGNYEQYF
TGTGCCAGCAGCCAAGCTTCGACAGGAAACTACGAGCAGTACTTC
>.|many|TRBJ2-2|TRBV6-2/TRBV6-3|13
CASIPADTGELFF
TGTGCCAGCATCCCAGCGGACACCGGGGAGCTGTTTTTT
>TRBD1|many|TRBJ1-2|TRBV25-1|14
CASRGQGGGYGYTF
TGTGCCAGCAGGGGACAGGGAGGAGGCTATGGCTACACCTTC
>.|many|TRBJ1-1|TRBV28|15
CASSFVPGENTEAFF
TGTGCCAGCAGTTTTGTGCCAGGGGAGAACACTGAAGCTTTCTTT
>.|few|TRBJ2-7|TRBV4-1|15
CASSFRQELIYEQYF
TGCGCCAGCAGCTTCCGACAGGAACTTATCTACGAGCAGTACTTC
>TRBD1|few|TRBJ2-2|TRBV11-2|15
CASSSTGGNTGELFF
TGTGCCAGCAGCTCTACAGGGGGAAACACCGGGGAGCTGTTTTTT
>.|few|TRBJ2-2|TRBV24-1|13
CATKKNVAGELFF
TGTGCCACCAAGAAGAACGTGGCCGGGGAGCTGTTTTTT
>.|many|TRBJ2-2|TRBV6-1|16
CASSQLRDWGTGELFF
TGTGCCAGCAGTCAACTCAGGGATTGGGGGACCGGGGAGCTGTTTTTT
>TRBD1|.|TRBJ1-2|TRBV20-1|11
CSAGTGHGYTF
TGCAGTGCTGGGACAGGGCATGGCTACACCTTC
>.|many|TRBJ1-2|TRBV7-8|17
CASSLDGGRPEFGGYTF
TGTGCCAGCAGCTTAGACGGGGGCAGGCCCGAATTCGGTGGCTACACCTTC
>TRBD1|.|TRBJ1-1|TRBV30|15
CACLDRALTNTEAFF
TGTGCCTGCCTTGACAGGGCGCTAACCAACACTGAAGCTTTCTTT
>TRBD2|many|TRBJ2-7|TRBV28|15
CASTMGSGNSYEQYF
TGTGCCAGCACCATGGGTAGCGGGAATTCCTACGAGCAGTACTTC
>.|many|TRBJ1-6|TRBV14|14
CASSQATRNSPLHF
TGTGCCAGCAGCCAAGCCACGAGGAATTCACCCCTCCACTTT
>TRBD1|.|TRBJ1-5|TRBV20-1|15
CSASTGGDSNQPQHF
TGCAGTGCTTCAACAGGGGGGGATAGCAATCAGCCCCAGCATTTT
>TRBD1|many|TRBJ2-2|TRBV20-1|14
CSAARDRGTGELFF
TGCAGTGCTGCCCGGGACAGGGGAACCGGGGAGCTGTTTTTT
>TRBD1|.|TRBJ1-1|TRBV20-1|16
CSASGGTGWDNIRAFF
TGCAGTGCTAGTGGGGGGACAGGGTGGGATAATATTAGAGCTTTCTTT
>.|many|TRBJ2-2|TRBV11-2|16
CASSPGGAGDTGELFF
TGTGCCAGCAGCCCCGGTGGGGCAGGGGACACCGGGGAGCTGTTTTTT
>TRBD2|many|TRBJ2-7|TRBV28|14
CASKQTSGRYEQYF
TGTGCCAGCAAACAGACTAGCGGGAGGTACGAGCAGTACTTC
>TRBD1|many|TRBJ2-4|TRBV24-1|17
CATSDTPGQGMADIKYF
TGTGCCACCAGTGACACACCGGGACAGGGGATGGCGGACATTAAGTACTTC
>TRBD1|many|TRBJ2-2|TRBV30|14
CAWRDRPNTGELFF
TGTGCCTGGCGGGACAGGCCGAACACCGGGGAGCTGTTTTTT
>.|many|TRBJ2-7|TRBV7-8|15
CASSGRELIRYEQYF
TGTGCCAGCAGCGGGCGGGAACTGATCCGATACGAGCAGTACTTC
>TRBD2|.|TRBJ2-2|TRBV10-3|17
CAISGGGLAVNTGELFF
TGTGCCATCAGCGGGGGCGGACTAGCGGTGAACACCGGGGAGCTGTTTTTT
>TRBD1|many|TRBJ2-2|TRBV6-1|13
CATRQGGSGELFF
TGTGCCACAAGACAGGGGGGGTCCGGGGAGCTGTTTTTT
>.|.|TRBJ1-1|TRBV12-3/TRBV12-4|14
CASSDGTGNTEAFF
TGTGCCAGCAGTGATGGGACGGGGAACACTGAAGCTTTCTTT
>.|many|TRBJ2-7|TRBV5-1|14
CASSLVGLFDEQYF
TGCGCCAGCAGCTTGGTGGGACTCTTCGACGAGCAGTACTTC
>.|many|TRBJ1-1|TRBV30|13
CAWSPRENTEAFF
TGTGCCTGGAGTCCCAGGGAGAACACTGAAGCTTTCTTT
>TRBD1|many|TRBJ2-2|TRBV5-1|14
CASTRGYDTGELFF
TGCGCCAGCACCAGGGGGTACGACACCGGGGAGCTGTTTTTT
>.|many|TRBJ1-1|TRBV12-3/TRBV12-4|13
CASRSPWNTEAFF
TGTGCCAGCAGGTCCCCCTGGAACACTGAAGCTTTCTTT
>TRBD1|many|TRBJ1-1|TRBV9|15
CASSVGQGADTEAFF
TGTGCCAGCAGCGTAGGTCAGGGGGCGGACACTGAAGCTTTCTTT
>.|many|TRBJ1-5|TRBV7-8|13
CASRQGTNQPQHF
TGTGCCAGCCGGCAGGGCACCAATCAGCCCCAGCATTTT
>.|many|TRBJ2-5|TRBV10-2|12
CASSAGVETQYF
TGCGCCAGCAGTGCTGGGGTAGAGACCCAGTACTTC
>.|few|TRBJ2-4|TRBV2|15
CASSDLKGAKNIQYF
TGTGCCAGCAGTGACCTAAAGGGGGCCAAAAACATTCAGTACTTC
>.|many|TRBJ1-1|TRBV5-5|16
CASSFDPPPTNTEAFF
TGTGCCAGCAGCTTTGACCCCCCCCCCACAAACACTGAAGCTTTCTTT
>.|.|TRBJ1-2|TRBV29-1|11
CSVVPLVGYTF
TGCAGCGTTGTTCCCCTAGTTGGCTACACCTTC
>.|many|TRBJ1-5|TRBV6-5|14
CASSYSEGTDFSNF
TGTGCCAGCAGTTACTCGGAGGGCACCGATTTCTCGAATTTT